This T cell receptor (beta chain) was profiled in a study of blood T cell repertoires in COVID-19. About the research overall: Sources were T cells, B-cell-depleted T cells, or PBMCs; the material itself was cDNA or gDNA.

Original handling: Estimates of nucleated cell counts were drawn from the amplification of reference gene primers. Repertoires were generated with immunoSEQ multiplex PCR, while TCRdb's copy carries only in-frame clones and drops some. Clonal size and the V and J genes are those of that table, whereas D and trimming came from the DNA. Counted here are about 78,000 clones, more than 75% occurring once; the ten biggest clones make up around 5.3%. The clonotype originates from a man in his fifties or sixties with active or convalescent COVID-19. Sequenced sample: peripheral blood.

CDR3 region: CASSPTSGGADTQYF. The DNA for the CDR3 is TGTGCCAGCAGTCCGACTAGCGGGGGGGCAGATACGCAGTATTTT. V gene TRBV6-2 or TRBV6-3 combines with J gene TRBJ2-3, with 14 bases matching TRBD2. Germline assignment: CDR1 MNHEY and CDR2 SVGEGT. V lost 5 bases and J lost 4; bases outside the gene matches: 2. This CDR3 is built from 15 residues.